The clone carrying this T cell receptor (beta chain) appeared a few times. These data originate in a study of cytomegalovirus exposure and HLA in healthy donors. About the research overall: An analysis done earlier identified fewer than 140 million unique TCR beta sequences from around 180 million T cells.

Both 60 Vbeta primers and 13 Jbeta primers went into the PCR. The method was immunoSEQ multiplex PCR; TCRdb's version includes in-frame clones alone and lacks a portion of them. This table holds about 190,000 clones, 80% to 90% found once. This TCR was sampled from a male donor in good health and CMV-seronegative. Sequenced material: PBMCs.

CDR3 DNA: TGTGCCAGCAGCTTAGGGCAGGGGGTTGGCTCTGGGGCCAACGTCCTGACTTTC. As protein: CASSLGQGVGSGANVLTF. This chain connects TRBV7-9 to TRBJ2-6, with TRBD1 matching 7 bases. The germline V gene encodes CDR1 SEHNR and CDR2 FQNEAQ (reference sequence). Germline trimming cut 1 base from V and 0 bases from J; bases unmatched to any gene: 6. This CDR3 spans 18 amino acids.